This T cell receptor beta chain is from a study of regulatory T cells in long-lasting Graves disease. Turning to this clonotype: Antigen specificity is unknown.

The CDR3 has 13 residues. Trimming stripped 4 bases from V and 7 bases from J, with 14 bases between. Per the germline V gene, CDR1 is GTSNPN and CDR2 is SVGIG (reference sequence). Time point described: persistent/refractory GD, antithyroid drugs over 5 years with positive TRAb. RNA extracted from PBMCs served as the sequencing template. Recruitment took place at an endocrinology department in Xi'an, China. Study results and caveats: Whereas 966 public clonotypes were shared by new patients, persistent patients shared more, at 2,500 to 3,500. Newly diagnosed Graves' patients had higher TCR diversity than persistent ones.

Both iRepertoire HTBI primers and Arm-PCR of CDR3 regions were used to build the TCR beta libraries. TCRdb fed the multiplex PCR reads into MiXCR, producing one record per CDR3 protein. The sample yields roughly 500,000 distinct CDR3 sequences, about a fifth seen once. The receptor was derived from a female donor with Graves disease. The chain employs TRBV30 and TRBJ2-1; D is possibly TRBD1 (5 bases). Material: peripheral blood mononuclear cells (PBMCs), obtained when the disease was refractory, from a patient treated with antithyroid drugs. This CDR3 reads CAWNLGPQNEQFF. The CDR3 bases are TGTGCCTGGAATCTGGGGCCACAGAATGAGCAGTTCTTC.